The TCR beta chain described here comes from a study of blood T cell repertoires in COVID-19 (dated by TCRdb to 2018 to 2020). About the study as a whole: Samples from collaborators originated in the United States, Italy and Spain and spanned both the acute and convalescent phases of COVID-19. The material from the prospective study consisted of cDNA or gDNA derived from T cells, B-cell-depleted T cells, or PBMCs. Subjects who had been exposed to COVID-19, were actively infected with it, or had recovered from it provided the deeply sampled blood TCRbeta repertoires that made up the dataset. The repertoires were released in a freely available public database intended as a resource for research on the immune response to SARS-CoV-2. Samples came from the ongoing ImmuneRACE study (first 160 participants) plus 1,254 subjects from 6 global collaborators. The sample metadata nearly always contained a de-identified subject ID, COVID-19 status, age in years and sex. Where HLA class I and class II types were available, the types were taken from metadata supplied by the sample provider, not from assay-based typing.

General study outcomes and caveats: The amount of clinical and demographic metadata varied by source and participant and was provided uncurated.

The collaborating institutions used their own protocols to collect whole blood in K2EDTA tubes. For TCRbeta analysis, collaborators shipped samples as frozen whole blood, isolated PBMCs, or DNA extracted from either of those sample types. TCRbeta CDR3 regions were amplified from genomic DNA by means of the immunoSEQ Assay, a bias-controlled multiplex PCR. Turning to the authors' computational methods: The number of nucleated cells in each sample was estimated from the amplification of reference gene primers within the assay. To quantify the absolute abundance of each unique TCRbeta CDR3 rearrangement, sequence reads were collapsed and filtered. Productive Simpson clonality was computed per sample as the square root of Simpson's diversity index over productive rearrangements. Held by TCRdb, this immuneACCESS table contains in-frame sequences only and omits some clones. Under half of the omission traces to an unresolved V gene where checked; the cause of the rest is unknown. V, J and clone size are taken as reported in that table, and D and trimming were inferred from the DNA itself. Counted in this sample were about 220,000 clones; roughly 84% of them appeared once. The ten largest clones capture about 3.8% of the sample.

This clone was found once. The antigen it recognizes is unknown. Within one base of it there is no much larger clone, and no base qualities were kept. Sequencing used peripheral blood. This TCR came from an elderly woman with acute or convalescent COVID-19.

The bases are TGTGCCACCAGCAGAGATCGCGGCGTAATAACGCCCCAGCATTTT. This yields the protein CATSRDRGVITPQHF. The V gene is TRBV15 and the J gene is TRBJ1-5, with the D segment identity uncertain. The CDR3 spans 15 residues, from the cysteine through the phenylalanine. Only the CDR3 part of the read is kept: 45 bases, read in frame from the first base. Based on the germline V gene (reference sequence), the CDR1 and CDR2 sequences are LNHNV and YYDKDF. Trimming removed 0 bases from V and 9 bases from J, leaving 15 bases between the germline ends. With all but the CDR3 taken from the reference TRBV15 and TRBJ1-5 genes, the full variable domain is: DAMVIQNPRYQVTQFGKPVTLSCSQTLNHNVMYWYQQKSSQAPKLLFHYYDKDFNNEADTPDNFQSRRPNTSFCFLDIRSPGLGDTAMYLCATSRDRGVITPQHFGDGTRLSIL.